A single sample is the source of the 12 T cell receptor beta chains below, sequenced in a study of T cell clonotyping in hematopoietic cell transplantation. This table comes from immunoSEQ multiplex PCR, and its TCRdb copy is limited to in-frame clones, with some not included. The sample includes 5,500 to 7,500 clones, 77% of them seen just once. Sequencing was performed on PBMCs, taken 100 days after allogeneic stem cell transplant. The receptors were sampled from a female patient aged 25-39 years who had an allogeneic stem cell transplant, so the T cells may come from the graft donor. Some clones in this sample may be carry-over from other donors' samples.

The V call is TRBV4-1, the J call TRBJ1-2, with D uncertain. The V gene's germline CDR1 is MGHRA and CDR2 YSYEKL. This CDR3 is 14 amino acids long. The V end was cut by 1 base, the J end by 3 bases, with 9 bases between. CDR3 protein: CASSQVGYYYGYTF. The DNA of the CDR3 is TGCGCCAGCAGCCAAGTAGGGTATTACTATGGCTACACCTTC.

This chain joins TRBV30 and TRBJ2-1; D tentatively fits TRBD1 or TRBD2 (6 bases each). CDR3 size: 14 residues. V lost 0 bases to trimming and J lost 9 bases, with 15 bases between them. Germline CDR1 reads GTSNPN; CDR2 reads SVGIG (reference sequence). The DNA of the CDR3 is TGTGCCTGGAGTGTTACTTGGGGGGCCAGTGAGCAGTTCTTC. It encodes CAWSVTWGASEQFF.

This sequence joins TRBV7-6 and TRBJ2-7, with D perhaps given as TRBD1 or TRBD2 (5 bases each). Germline V CDR1 and CDR2: SGHVS, FNYEAQ. The CDR3 spans 15 residues. V was trimmed by 4 bases and J by 0 bases, leaving 13 bases between them. The DNA for the CDR3 is TGTGCCAGCAGCTCTTACCGGGACCCCTCCTACGAGCAGTACTTC. Its translation is CASSSYRDPSYEQYF.

The chain employs TRBV27 and TRBJ2-1, with D tentatively TRBD1 (6 bases). The CDR3 length is 14 residues. CDR1 and CDR2 from the germline V gene are MNHEY and SMNVEV (reference sequence). V lost 3 bases and J 2 bases, leaving 8 bases between the germline ends. CDR3 coding DNA: TGTGCCAGCAGTTTCCAGGGGACCTACAATGAGCAGTTCTTC. Translation gives CASSFQGTYNEQFF.

The rearrangement uses TRBV30 and TRBJ2-5; D may match TRBD1 or TRBD2 (5 bases each). The germline CDR1 and CDR2 sequences are GTSNPN and SVGIG (reference sequence). The CDR3 length is 15 residues. Between the trimmed V and J ends, which lost 2 bases and 5 bases, there was a span of 18 bases. CDR3 amino acids: CAWSYPAGAVETQYF. The CDR3 DNA reads TGTGCCTGGAGTTACCCTGCCGGGGCGGTTGAGACCCAGTACTTC.

The rearrangement joins TRBV29-1 to TRBJ2-1; TRBD2 matches 7 bases. With 4 bases clipped from V and 7 bases from J, the junction kept 7 bases outside the gene matches. Per germline, CDR1 SQVTM and CDR2 ANQGSEA. The CDR3 is 13 residues long. The chain's CDR3 is CSVGTGLTNEQFF. CDR3 sequence (DNA): TGCAGCGTTGGGACGGGACTAACGAATGAGCAGTTCTTC.

This chain links TRBV7-2 with TRBJ1-2, with D perhaps matching TRBD1 (5 bases). CDR3 length: 13 amino acids. V gave up 1 base and J gave up 5 bases, with 8 bases separating them. Germline V lookup: CDR1 SGHTA, CDR2 FQGNSA. CDR3 in DNA: TGTGCCAGCAGCTTAGTCCAGGGATATGGCTACACCTTC. Translating gives CASSLVQGYGYTF.

The V call is TRBV5-1, the J call TRBJ1-2; D is perhaps TRBD1 (5 bases). CDR1 and CDR2 from the germline V gene are SGHRS and YFSETQ. V was trimmed by 1 base and J by 3 bases, leaving 13 bases between them. The CDR3 totals 15 residues. The DNA for the CDR3 is TGCGCCAGCAGCTTGTCATCAGGGTTTGACTATGGCTACACCTTC. It specifies CASSLSSGFDYGYTF.

In its sample, this clone ranks as large (0.1 to 1%). CDR3 residues: CASSQGGGNTIYF. The CDR3 DNA sequence: TGTGCCAGTTCGCAAGGAGGGGGAAACACCATATATTTT. The J gene is TRBJ1-3, the V gene TRBV19; D gene unclear. V was pared by 8 bases and J by 4 bases, with 12 bases between. Germline CDR1 is LNHDA and CDR2 is SQIVND (reference sequence). The CDR3 is made up of 13 amino acids.

The CDR3 sequence: CASSLQQGGGYGYTF. CDR3 nucleotide sequence: TGTGCCAGCAGCTTACAACAGGGGGGCGGCTATGGCTACACCTTC. V gene TRBV7-2 combines with J gene TRBJ1-2; 8 bases match TRBD1. The CDR3 totals 15 residues. Trimming cost V 2 bases and J 4 bases; bases outside gene matches: 6. CDR1 is SGHTA and CDR2 is FQGNSA in the germline V gene.

The chain couples TRBV7-2 to TRBJ2-7; D is ambiguous. Trimming shortened V by 5 bases and J by 0 bases, and 5 bases separated the two germline ends. The germline gives CDR1 SGHTA, CDR2 FQGNSA. This CDR3 is built from 12 residues. CDR3 protein: CASSQSSYEQYF. CDR3 nucleotides: TGTGCCAGCAGCCAGAGCTCCTACGAGCAGTACTTC.

This clone is medium-sized (0.01 to 0.1%) in the sample. At the DNA level, this CDR3 is encoded by other sequences in the same sample as well. This rearrangement joins TRBV4-3 to TRBJ1-3; D is unclear. Germline V gene lookup returns CDR1 LGHNA and CDR2 YSLEER. Trimming took off 1 base at V and 1 base at J, with 5 bases between the two ends. The CDR3 covers 14 residues. CDR3 protein: CASSQGDSGNTIYF. The CDR3 nucleotides are TGCGCCAGCAGCCAAGGGGATTCTGGAAACACCATATATTTT.